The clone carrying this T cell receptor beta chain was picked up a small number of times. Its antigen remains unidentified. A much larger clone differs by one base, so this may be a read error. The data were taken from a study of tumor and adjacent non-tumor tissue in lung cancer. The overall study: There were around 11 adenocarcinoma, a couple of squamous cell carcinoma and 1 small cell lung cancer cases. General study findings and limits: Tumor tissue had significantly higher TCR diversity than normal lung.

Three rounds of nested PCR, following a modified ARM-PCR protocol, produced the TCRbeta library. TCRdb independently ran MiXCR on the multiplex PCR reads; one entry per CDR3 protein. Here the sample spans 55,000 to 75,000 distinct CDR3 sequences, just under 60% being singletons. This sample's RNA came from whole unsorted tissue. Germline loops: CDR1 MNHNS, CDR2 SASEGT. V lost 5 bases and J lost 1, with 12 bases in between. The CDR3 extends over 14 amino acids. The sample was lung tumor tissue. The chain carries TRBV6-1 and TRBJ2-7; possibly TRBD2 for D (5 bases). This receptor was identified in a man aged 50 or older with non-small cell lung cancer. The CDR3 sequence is CASSFSEGSYEQYF. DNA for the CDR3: TGTGCCAGCAGTTTTAGCGAGGGATCCTACGAGCAGTACTTC.